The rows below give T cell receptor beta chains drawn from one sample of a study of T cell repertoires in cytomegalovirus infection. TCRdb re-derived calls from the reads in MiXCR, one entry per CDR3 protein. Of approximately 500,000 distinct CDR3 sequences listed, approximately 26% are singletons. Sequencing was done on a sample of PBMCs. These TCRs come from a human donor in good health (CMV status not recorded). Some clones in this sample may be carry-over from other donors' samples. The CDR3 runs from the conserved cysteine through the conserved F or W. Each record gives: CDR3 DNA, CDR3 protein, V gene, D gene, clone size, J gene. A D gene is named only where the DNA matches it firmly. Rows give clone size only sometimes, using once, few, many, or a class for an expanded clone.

CDR3nt: TGTGCCAGCAGTGAGCAGGCGACACCCAAAGAGACCCAGTACTTC
CDR3aa: CASSEQATPKETQYF
v_gene: TRBV2
d_gene: NA
abundance: few
j_gene: TRBJ2-5

CDR3nt: TGCATTGCTAGGTCCTACGAGCAGTACTTC
CDR3aa: CIARSYEQYF
v_gene: TRBV20-1
d_gene: NA
abundance: once
j_gene: TRBJ2-7

CDR3nt: TGTGCCAGCAGCTTGTATTCAGGGGTCGGCTACACCTTC
CDR3aa: CASSLYSGVGYTF
v_gene: TRBV5-5
d_gene: NA
abundance: few
j_gene: TRBJ1-2

CDR3nt: TGTGCCAGCAGCCTCCCCTACGAGCAGTACTTC
CDR3aa: CASSLPYEQYF
v_gene: TRBV6-2/TRBV6-3
d_gene: NA
abundance: few
j_gene: TRBJ2-7

CDR3nt: TGTGCCAGCAGCCAAGTGGGCAGTGTCCAGGGCTCCTATAATTCACCCCTCCACTTT
CDR3aa: CASSQVGSVQGSYNSPLHF
v_gene: TRBV14
d_gene: NA
abundance: few
j_gene: TRBJ1-6

CDR3nt: TGTGCCAGCAGTTACGTAGCGGGAGGGCCCAATGAGCAGTTCTTC
CDR3aa: CASSYVAGGPNEQFF
v_gene: TRBV6-2/TRBV6-3
d_gene: TRBD2
abundance: NA
j_gene: TRBJ2-1

CDR3nt: TGTGCCAGCAGCCTGCCCTCGGGGACTAGCGGGAAGTTGGAGGAGTATTTT
CDR3aa: CASSLPSGTSGKLEEYF
v_gene: TRBV6-2/TRBV6-3
d_gene: TRBD2
abundance: many
j_gene: TRBJ2-3

CDR3nt: TGTGCCAGCACCTACAGGGGGCACACCGGGGAGCTGTTTTTT
CDR3aa: CASTYRGHTGELFF
v_gene: TRBV6-2/TRBV6-3
d_gene: TRBD1
abundance: few
j_gene: TRBJ2-2

CDR3nt: TGTGCCAGCAGCTTAGAAGTGGGTGTGGGCTACACCTTC
CDR3aa: CASSLEVGVGYTF
v_gene: TRBV7-2
d_gene: NA
abundance: many
j_gene: TRBJ1-2

CDR3nt: TGCGCCAGCAGCTTGGCTCTCGCTTCGCAAGATACGCAGTATTTT
CDR3aa: CASSLALASQDTQYF
v_gene: TRBV5-1
d_gene: NA
abundance: NA
j_gene: TRBJ2-3

CDR3nt: TGTGCCCCCAAGGGCAGGGCAGCCTACGAGCAGTACTTC
CDR3aa: CAPKGRAAYEQYF
v_gene: TRBV27
d_gene: NA
abundance: NA
j_gene: TRBJ2-7

CDR3nt: TGCAGCGTTGGCCGGGACAGTCTTGTAGAAACTGAAGCTTTCTTT
CDR3aa: CSVGRDSLVETEAFF
v_gene: TRBV29-1
d_gene: TRBD1
abundance: NA
j_gene: TRBJ1-1

CDR3nt: TGCGCCAGCAGCCAAGAAGGTGTTGCGACGACAAATGACGAGCAGTACTTC
CDR3aa: CASSQEGVATTNDEQYF
v_gene: TRBV4-1
d_gene: NA
abundance: few
j_gene: TRBJ2-7

CDR3nt: TGTGCCATCAGCGGGACTAGCGGGATCCCGGGGGAGCAGTTCTTC
CDR3aa: CAISGTSGIPGEQFF
v_gene: TRBV10-3
d_gene: TRBD2
abundance: few
j_gene: TRBJ2-1

CDR3nt: TGTGCCAGCAGCTTTCAGACGGGAGGGCCTTACGAGCAGTACTTC
CDR3aa: CASSFQTGGPYEQYF
v_gene: TRBV7-3
d_gene: TRBD2
abundance: many
j_gene: TRBJ2-7

CDR3nt: TGTGCCAGCAGCCAAGGGGGACAGTACACAGATACGCAGTATTTT
CDR3aa: CASSQGGQYTDTQYF
v_gene: TRBV4-2
d_gene: TRBD1
abundance: NA
j_gene: TRBJ2-3

CDR3nt: TGTGCCAGTAGTCCCAACGCAGGGGGCCGTAGGACCCAGTACTTC
CDR3aa: CASSPNAGGRRTQYF
v_gene: TRBV19
d_gene: TRBD1
abundance: NA
j_gene: TRBJ2-5

CDR3nt: TGTGCCAGCAGAGCGGTCCGGACAGGTTCCTTCCGGGGTGTCAATCAGCCCCAGCATTTT
CDR3aa: CASRAVRTGSFRGVNQPQHF
v_gene: TRBV6-2/TRBV6-3
d_gene: TRBD1
abundance: few
j_gene: TRBJ1-5

CDR3nt: TGTGCCAGCAGTTTGAGACAGACGCAGTATTTT
CDR3aa: CASSLRQTQYF
v_gene: TRBV28
d_gene: NA
abundance: NA
j_gene: TRBJ2-3

CDR3nt: TGTGCCAGCAGCGATAGCGGGAGAATCCACGAGCAGTACTTC
CDR3aa: CASSDSGRIHEQYF
v_gene: TRBV7-2
d_gene: TRBD2
abundance: many
j_gene: TRBJ2-7

CDR3nt: TGTGCCAGCAGTGAATATCAAGGTACTAGTGACAGTCACTATGGCTACACCTTC
CDR3aa: CASSEYQGTSDSHYGYTF
v_gene: TRBV25-1
d_gene: NA
abundance: few
j_gene: TRBJ1-2

CDR3nt: TGTGCCAGTAGGCGAAAGGAAGCGGGACGGGGCCGAAATGAGCAGTTCTTC
CDR3aa: CASRRKEAGRGRNEQFF
v_gene: TRBV19
d_gene: TRBD2
abundance: NA
j_gene: TRBJ2-1

CDR3nt: TGCAGCGTTGAAAACGGAAACTATGGCTACACCTTC
CDR3aa: CSVENGNYGYTF
v_gene: TRBV29-1
d_gene: NA
abundance: few
j_gene: TRBJ1-2

CDR3nt: TGTGCCAGCAGCTTAGCCCTGAAGGCCGGGGAGCTGTTTTTT
CDR3aa: CASSLALKAGELFF
v_gene: TRBV11-3
d_gene: NA
abundance: once
j_gene: TRBJ2-2

CDR3nt: TGTGCCAGCAGCCAAGAATCTGCAGGGGCCAACGTCCTGACTTTC
CDR3aa: CASSQESAGANVLTF
v_gene: TRBV4-2
d_gene: NA
abundance: NA
j_gene: TRBJ2-6

CDR3nt: TGTGCCAGTAGTTCCGGGACAAACATCAAGGCCGGGGAGCTGTTTTTT
CDR3aa: CASSSGTNIKAGELFF
v_gene: TRBV19
d_gene: NA
abundance: NA
j_gene: TRBJ2-2

CDR3nt: TGTGCCACCAGTGAAGGAACAGGGATCGAGACCCAGTACTTC
CDR3aa: CATSEGTGIETQYF
v_gene: TRBV24-1
d_gene: NA
abundance: NA
j_gene: TRBJ2-5

CDR3nt: TGTGCCAGCAGCTTAGCAGGAACGGCCCTCTCTGGGGCCAACGTCCTGACTTTC
CDR3aa: CASSLAGTALSGANVLTF
v_gene: TRBV7-2
d_gene: NA
abundance: many
j_gene: TRBJ2-6

CDR3nt: TGTGCCATCAGTACACGGAGCAATCAGCCCCAGCATTTT
CDR3aa: CAISTRSNQPQHF
v_gene: TRBV10-3
d_gene: NA
abundance: many
j_gene: TRBJ1-5

CDR3nt: TGTGCCAGCAGCACCCGGACTAGCGGGATAGGAACGAACACCGGGGAGCTGTTTTTT
CDR3aa: CASSTRTSGIGTNTGELFF
v_gene: TRBV7-2
d_gene: TRBD2
abundance: many
j_gene: TRBJ2-2

CDR3nt: TGTGCCAGCAGCCCTGGGGACACAAGCAATCAGCCCCAGCATTTT
CDR3aa: CASSPGDTSNQPQHF
v_gene: TRBV5-5
d_gene: NA
abundance: few
j_gene: TRBJ1-5

CDR3nt: TGTGCCAGCAGAAACCTCGGCGGGAGCACAGATACGCAGTATTTT
CDR3aa: CASRNLGGSTDTQYF
v_gene: TRBV6-6
d_gene: NA
abundance: once
j_gene: TRBJ2-3

CDR3nt: TGTGCCAGCAGGGGACAGGGGCAAGGCTACACCTTC
CDR3aa: CASRGQGQGYTF
v_gene: TRBV12-3/TRBV12-4
d_gene: TRBD1
abundance: NA
j_gene: TRBJ1-2

CDR3nt: TGTGCCAGCAGCCCTCGGGGGACAGGTCGCTACGAGCAGTACTTC
CDR3aa: CASSPRGTGRYEQYF
v_gene: TRBV7-8
d_gene: TRBD1
abundance: NA
j_gene: TRBJ2-7

CDR3nt: TGTGCCAGCAGTTTTTCTCGTCTAGCGGGACCCTACAATGAGCAGTTCTTC
CDR3aa: CASSFSRLAGPYNEQFF
v_gene: TRBV27
d_gene: TRBD2
abundance: NA
j_gene: TRBJ2-1

CDR3nt: TGTGCCAGCAGCTTAAGCCGCCGGTCGGATCAGCCCCAGCATTTT
CDR3aa: CASSLSRRSDQPQHF
v_gene: TRBV7-2
d_gene: NA
abundance: few
j_gene: TRBJ1-5

CDR3nt: TGCGCCAGCAGTCAATCCCAAGGGGACAGGGGGGCTAACTATGGCTACACCTTC
CDR3aa: CASSQSQGDRGANYGYTF
v_gene: TRBV23-1
d_gene: TRBD1
abundance: NA
j_gene: TRBJ1-2

CDR3nt: TGTGCCAGTATCAGGGCAGGTTCACCCCTCCACTTT
CDR3aa: CASIRAGSPLHF
v_gene: TRBV19
d_gene: NA
abundance: few
j_gene: TRBJ1-6

CDR3nt: TGTGCCAGCAGCGATATTTCAGGGATCGGGAGTGAAAAACTGTTTTTT
CDR3aa: CASSDISGIGSEKLFF
v_gene: TRBV7-9
d_gene: NA
abundance: NA
j_gene: TRBJ1-4

CDR3nt: TGTGCCAGCAGCCGCTTGGGGGGATCACCCCTCCACTTT
CDR3aa: CASSRLGGSPLHF
v_gene: TRBV7-2
d_gene: NA
abundance: many
j_gene: TRBJ1-6

CDR3nt: TGCGCCAGCAGCTTGGCCGGGACTAGCGCCTCGGGGGAGCAGTTCTTC
CDR3aa: CASSLAGTSASGEQFF
v_gene: TRBV5-1
d_gene: TRBD2
abundance: NA
j_gene: TRBJ2-1

CDR3nt: TGTGCCAGCAGTTACCTTCTCGTCAGCACCCAGCATTTT
CDR3aa: CASSYLLVSTQHF
v_gene: TRBV6-2/TRBV6-3
d_gene: NA
abundance: NA
j_gene: TRBJ1-5

CDR3nt: TGTGCCAGCAGCGTTTCGGGACAAGGGCAAGGGGCAGATACGCAGTATTTT
CDR3aa: CASSVSGQGQGADTQYF
v_gene: TRBV9
d_gene: NA
abundance: NA
j_gene: TRBJ2-3

CDR3nt: TGTGCCAGCAGCCGAACTAGGACGGCTCTCGAGCAGTACTTC
CDR3aa: CASSRTRTALEQYF
v_gene: TRBV7-2
d_gene: NA
abundance: many
j_gene: TRBJ2-7

CDR3nt: TGTGCCAGCAGTTACGACAGGAAAGCTAACTATGGCTACACCTTC
CDR3aa: CASSYDRKANYGYTF
v_gene: TRBV6-2/TRBV6-3
d_gene: NA
abundance: NA
j_gene: TRBJ1-2

CDR3nt: TGTGCCAGTAGTAAGACAGGGTTCTACGAGCAGTACTTC
CDR3aa: CASSKTGFYEQYF
v_gene: TRBV19
d_gene: TRBD1
abundance: NA
j_gene: TRBJ2-7

CDR3nt: TGCAGTGCTAGACCAAGGACAGGGGCCACCTATGGCTACACCTTC
CDR3aa: CSARPRTGATYGYTF
v_gene: TRBV20-1
d_gene: TRBD1
abundance: few
j_gene: TRBJ1-2

CDR3nt: TGTGCCAGCAGCTTAGGGGGGTGGGCCACTGAAGCTTTCTTT
CDR3aa: CASSLGGWATEAFF
v_gene: TRBV7-2
d_gene: NA
abundance: many
j_gene: TRBJ1-1

CDR3nt: TGTGCCAGCAGTTTAACCCGGGACTCCAACCTCAATGAGCAGTTCTTC
CDR3aa: CASSLTRDSNLNEQFF
v_gene: TRBV12-3/TRBV12-4
d_gene: NA
abundance: few
j_gene: TRBJ2-1

CDR3nt: TGTGCCAGCAGCTCCACAGAGTTCCTGGGGGCTTTCTTT
CDR3aa: CASSSTEFLGAFF
v_gene: TRBV7-9
d_gene: NA
abundance: NA
j_gene: TRBJ1-1

CDR3nt: TGTGCCAGCACCGAAAATCGGTACGAGCAGTACTTC
CDR3aa: CASTENRYEQYF
v_gene: TRBV13
d_gene: NA
abundance: NA
j_gene: TRBJ2-7

CDR3nt: TGTGCTAGTGGTTTGGGTCTAGCGGGGACTAGCACAGATACGCAGTATTTT
CDR3aa: CASGLGLAGTSTDTQYF
v_gene: TRBV12-5
d_gene: TRBD2
abundance: NA
j_gene: TRBJ2-3

CDR3nt: TGCAGCGTTGGCAGTAGAAGCGCAGATACGCAGTATTTT
CDR3aa: CSVGSRSADTQYF
v_gene: TRBV29-1
d_gene: NA
abundance: NA
j_gene: TRBJ2-3

CDR3nt: TGTGCCAGCAGCCACCCGGGACGGGGGTTCTACGAGCAGTACTTC
CDR3aa: CASSHPGRGFYEQYF
v_gene: TRBV3-1
d_gene: NA
abundance: NA
j_gene: TRBJ2-7